Sequencing of this TCR beta chain was carried out in a study of shared clonotypes between healthy human individuals (dated by TCRdb to 2020 to 2022). Looking at the study overall: A few men and a couple of women, aged 18 to 49 years, made up the cohort. Leukapheresis yielded between about 0.9 and 10 billion PBMCs per donor. To increase sequencing depth and limit assay-specific biases, different laboratories used diverse techniques to prepare libraries and sequence TCR repertoires. To estimate repertoire size and how much clonotypes are shared between individuals, the study performed deep sequencing of blood TCR repertoires from a few healthy adults. For each donor, CD4 naive and CD4 memory were each run on three plates, CD8 naive on two plates, and CD8 memory on one plate. The paper's findings and limits, for the study overall: Clonotypes shared by all four sorted-subset donors showed higher generation probabilities than non-shared clonotypes. Sampling was limited to blood, and TCR repertoires in tissue likely differ from TCR repertoires in blood. Naive subsets generally had larger estimated clonotype richness than memory subsets did. Pairwise subsampling indicated that sequencing depth was expected to affect the degree of clonotype sharing among donors. The small number of donors limited the genetic and exposure-history diversity represented. Sharing across a handful of donors was observed for around 4.8% of naive CD4, less than 4% of naive CD8, roughly 2.4% of memory CD4, and roughly 0.4% of memory CD8 clonotypes. Rarefaction of sorted-subset datasets indicated incomplete sequencing despite the large sequencing depth.

Healthy HIV-negative adults with no recently reported acute infections or vaccinations were included as donors. All donors were Caucasian adults living in Nashville, Tennessee, USA. CD4+ T cells were enriched by magnetic negative selection; naive cells were then positively selected on CD45RA, and the negative fraction formed the memory subset. After blood collection by leukapheresis, PBMCs were isolated using Ficoll-Histopaque density gradient centrifugation and then cryopreserved in the vapor phase of liquid nitrogen. Purity and quantity of every magnetically sorted T cell population were checked by analytical flow cytometry. Genomic DNA was isolated from every sorted fraction and measured by UV absorbance on a Nanodrop 2000c. Using the deep immunoSEQ assay, TCR CDR3 regions were amplified from genomic DNA by multiplex PCR. Extracted genomic DNA from each cell subset was distributed evenly across all wells of several immunoSEQ 96-well plates, and each plate was treated as a replicate. Each replicate PCR for sorted subsets received around 200 ng genomic DNA, equal to roughly 30,000 T cell genomes. Purified libraries were quantified with a Qubit 3.0 fluorometer, sized on a Bioanalyzer 2100, and re-quantified with the KAPA Library Quantification kit. Every immunoSEQ 96-well plate was sequenced on a separate single-read 150-cycle Illumina NextSeq 550 flow cell. The published analysis was carried out like this. Because the immunoSEQ output included only junctional sequences and no quality scores, the filtering could not be the same as the filtering used for full-length reads. To assign V/J genes and CDR3, sequences were annotated against IMGT germline references using PyIR, a Python wrapper for IgBLAST v1.9. Reads with weak V/J assignments (E-value above 1e-6), missing CDR3, stop codons, out-of-frame junctions, or ambiguous translated residues were removed. V3J clonotypes were defined as sequences sharing the same inferred V gene, J gene, and CDR3 amino acid sequence. To compute the percentage overlap between repertoires, the number of shared unique clonotypes was divided by the size of the smaller repertoire. Richness of each repertoire was evaluated using RTK rarefaction, the Chao1 estimator, and Recon v2.1 estimates of unobserved clonotypes. For all TCRbeta clonotypes obtained by the gDNA method from a few donors, generation probabilities were computed with OLGA. What TCRdb holds here is the immuneACCESS table cut down to in-frame rearrangements. Part of the clones is not present; checked against another copy, under half of the missing clones reflect an unresolved V gene, and the others are unexplained. V and J calls and clone size come straight from that table; D and trimming were deduced from the DNA. In this sample the table shows about 1.5 million clones, approximately 97% of which occur a single time. Approximately 1.2% of the sample is held by the ten biggest clonotypes.

From the cysteine up to the phenylalanine, the CDR3 has a length of 13 residues. Solely the CDR3 DNA is kept, with 39 bases framed from the first base. Taken from the germline V gene (reference sequence), the CDR1 and CDR2 loops are SEHNR and FQNEAQ. V is reduced by 1 base and J by 12 bases, leaving a spacing of 13 bases between them. Concerning this clone: Its cognate antigen has yet to be identified. The input lacks base qualities; no much larger clone sits a single base away.

The source is a man younger than 45 in good health. The sequencing input was naive CD4+ T cells sorted from blood. According to the study, the label for this sample's cell subset or site signals: CD45RA+ positively selected. The chain links TRBV7-9 with TRBJ2-1; TRBD1 might be the D gene, on 6 matching bases. The CDR3 region reads CASSLVGGRGQFF. The sequenced DNA is TGTGCCAGCAGCTTAGTAGGAGGCAGGGGGCAGTTCTTC. Joined to the reference TRBV7-9 and TRBJ2-1 proteins, this CDR3 gives the full variable domain: DTGVSQNPRHKITKRGQNVTFRCDPISEHNRLYWYRQTLGQGPEFLTYFQNEAQLEKSRLLSDRFSAERPKGSFSTLEIQRTEQGDSAMYLCASSLVGGRGQFFGPGTRLTVL.